In this sample, the clone carrying this TCR beta chain turned up once. The CDR3 totals 14 residues. Germline values: CDR1 MGHRA, CDR2 YSYEKL. V was pared by 4 bases and J by 3 bases, with 3 bases of the junction left unmatched. These data belong to a study of OX40 agonist ivuxolimab in advanced cancers. Looking at the study overall: Ivuxolimab, which patients received intravenously every 2 weeks, was dosed at 0.01 to 10 mg/kg. Patients enrolled in dose escalation were diagnosed with hepatocellular carcinoma, melanoma, renal cell or head and neck cancer. Prior therapy, whether anti-PD-1, anti-PD-L1 or anti-CTLA-4, was allowed, and under 50% had some.

Profiling relied on immunoSEQ multiplex PCR, and the TCRdb table lists in-frame clones only, not all of them. Among tens of thousands of clones listed, 85% to 90% were seen once. This chain connects TRBV4-1 to TRBJ2-5; TRBD2 aligns across 9 bases. The sequence derives from an adult with an advanced solid tumor such as melanoma, head and neck, liver or kidney cancer. The starting material was CD4+ or CD8+ T cells sorted from blood, obtained in a trial of the OX40 agonist ivuxolimab. CDR3 nucleotide sequence: TGCGCCAGCAGCCTGGGACTAGCAAAAGAGACCCAGTACTTC. Translating it yields CASSLGLAKETQYF.